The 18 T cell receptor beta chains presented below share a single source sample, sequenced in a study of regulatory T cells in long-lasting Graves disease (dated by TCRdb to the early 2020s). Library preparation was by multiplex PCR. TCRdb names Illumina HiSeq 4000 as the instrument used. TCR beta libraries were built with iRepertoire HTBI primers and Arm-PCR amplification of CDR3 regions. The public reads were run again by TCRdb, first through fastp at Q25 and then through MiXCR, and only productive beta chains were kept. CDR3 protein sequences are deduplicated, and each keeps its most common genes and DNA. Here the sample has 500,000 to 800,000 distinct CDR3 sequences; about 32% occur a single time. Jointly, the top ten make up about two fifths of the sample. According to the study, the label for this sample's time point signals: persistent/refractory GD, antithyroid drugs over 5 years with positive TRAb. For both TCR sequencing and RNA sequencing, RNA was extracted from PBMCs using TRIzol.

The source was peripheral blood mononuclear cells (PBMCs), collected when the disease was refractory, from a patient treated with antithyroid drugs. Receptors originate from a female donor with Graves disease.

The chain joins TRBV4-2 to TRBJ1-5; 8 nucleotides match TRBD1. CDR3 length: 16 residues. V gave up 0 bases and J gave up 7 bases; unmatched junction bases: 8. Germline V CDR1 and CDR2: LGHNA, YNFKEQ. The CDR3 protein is CASSQDADRGRQPQHF. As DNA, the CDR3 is TGTGCCAGCAGCCAAGATGCCGACAGGGGAAGGCAGCCCCAGCATTTT.

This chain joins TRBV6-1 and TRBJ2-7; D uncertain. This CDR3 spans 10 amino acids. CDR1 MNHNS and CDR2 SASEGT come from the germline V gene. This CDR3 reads CFKCADEQYF. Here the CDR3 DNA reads TGTTTTAAGTGCGCGGACGAGCAGTACTTC.

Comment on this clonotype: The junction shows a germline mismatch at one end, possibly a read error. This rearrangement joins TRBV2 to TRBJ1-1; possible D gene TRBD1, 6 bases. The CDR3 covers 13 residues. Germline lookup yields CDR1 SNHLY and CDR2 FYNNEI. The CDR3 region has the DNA TGTGCCAGTGCACAGGGCAGCAGGACTGAAGCTTTCTTC. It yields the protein CASAQGSRTEAFF.

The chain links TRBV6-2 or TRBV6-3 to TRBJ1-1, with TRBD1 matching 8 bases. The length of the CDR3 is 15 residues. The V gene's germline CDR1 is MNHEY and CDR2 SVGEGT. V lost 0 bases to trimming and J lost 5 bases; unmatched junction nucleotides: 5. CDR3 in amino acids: CASSYSPQGGTEAFF. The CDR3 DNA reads TGTGCCAGCAGTTACTCCCCACAGGGGGGAACTGAAGCTTTCTTT.

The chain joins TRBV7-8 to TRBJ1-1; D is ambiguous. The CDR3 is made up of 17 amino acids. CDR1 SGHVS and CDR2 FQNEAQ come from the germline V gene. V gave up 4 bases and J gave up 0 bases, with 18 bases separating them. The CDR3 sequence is CASSSYTFLTMNTEAFF. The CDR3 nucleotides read TGTGCCAGCAGCTCATACACATTCTTAACTATGAACACTGAAGCTTTCTTT.

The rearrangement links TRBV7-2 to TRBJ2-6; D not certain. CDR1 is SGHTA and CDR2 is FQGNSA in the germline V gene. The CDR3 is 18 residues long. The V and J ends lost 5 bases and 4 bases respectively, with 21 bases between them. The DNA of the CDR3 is TGTGCCAGCAGCCCAGCCCCCCGGCAGAGCCGAGGGGCCAACGTCCTGACTTTC. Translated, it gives CASSPAPRQSRGANVLTF.

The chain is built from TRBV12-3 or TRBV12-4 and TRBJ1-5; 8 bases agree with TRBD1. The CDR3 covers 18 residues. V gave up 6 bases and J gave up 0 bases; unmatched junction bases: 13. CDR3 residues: CASRHRGLLSDSNQPQHF. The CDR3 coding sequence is TGTGCCAGCAGACACAGGGGGTTGCTCTCAGATAGCAATCAGCCCCAGCATTTT.

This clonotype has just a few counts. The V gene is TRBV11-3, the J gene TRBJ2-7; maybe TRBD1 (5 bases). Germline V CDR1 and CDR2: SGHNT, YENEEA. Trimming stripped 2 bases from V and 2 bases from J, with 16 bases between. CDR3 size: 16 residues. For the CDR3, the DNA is TGTGCCAGCAGCTTAAAAAGGGGCCCTAGGCCCTACGAGCAGTACTTC. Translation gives CASSLKRGPRPYEQYF.

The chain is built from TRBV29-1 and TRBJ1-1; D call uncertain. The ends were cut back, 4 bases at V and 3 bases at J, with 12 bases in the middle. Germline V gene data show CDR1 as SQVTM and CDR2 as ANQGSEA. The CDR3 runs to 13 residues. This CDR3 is CSVAVDSDTEAFF. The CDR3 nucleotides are TGCAGCGTTGCAGTGGATTCGGACACTGAAGCTTTCTTT.

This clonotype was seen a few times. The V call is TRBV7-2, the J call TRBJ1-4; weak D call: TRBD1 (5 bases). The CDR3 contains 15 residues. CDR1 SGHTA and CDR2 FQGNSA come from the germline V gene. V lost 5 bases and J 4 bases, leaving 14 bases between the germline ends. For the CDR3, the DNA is TGTGCCAGCAGCGCCCAGACAGCCCTTAATGAAAAACTGTTTTTT. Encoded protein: CASSAQTALNEKLFF.

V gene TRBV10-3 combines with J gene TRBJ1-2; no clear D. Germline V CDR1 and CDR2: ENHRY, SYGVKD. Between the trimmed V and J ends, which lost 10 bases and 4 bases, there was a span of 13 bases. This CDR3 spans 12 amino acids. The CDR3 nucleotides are TGTGCCACCACCGGCACAGTCTATGGCTACACCTTC. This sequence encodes CATTGTVYGYTF.

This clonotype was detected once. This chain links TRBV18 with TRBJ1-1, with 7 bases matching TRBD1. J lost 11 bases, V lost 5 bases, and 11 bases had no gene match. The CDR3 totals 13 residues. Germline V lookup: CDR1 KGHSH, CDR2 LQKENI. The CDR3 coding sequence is TGTGCCAGCTCAACCGACAGGGTTAGTGTGGCTTTCTTT. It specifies CASSTDRVSVAFF.

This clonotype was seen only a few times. CDR3 nucleotides: TGCAGCGTTGGGGGTCGGGGGCGGTTGAGGGGCTACACCTTC. This codes for CSVGGRGRLRGYTF. The chain combines TRBV29-1 with TRBJ1-2; tentatively, D is TRBD1 (6 bases). From germline, CDR1 is SQVTM and CDR2 ANQGSEA. The V end lost 4 bases, the J end lost 8 bases, and 20 bases lay between the germline ends. The CDR3 extends over 14 amino acids.

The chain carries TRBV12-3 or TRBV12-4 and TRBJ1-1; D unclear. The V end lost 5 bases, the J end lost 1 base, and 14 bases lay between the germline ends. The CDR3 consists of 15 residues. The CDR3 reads CASSTTAGRNTEAFF. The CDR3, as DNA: TGTGCCAGCAGTACAACAGCCGGAAGGAACACTGAAGCTTTCTTT.

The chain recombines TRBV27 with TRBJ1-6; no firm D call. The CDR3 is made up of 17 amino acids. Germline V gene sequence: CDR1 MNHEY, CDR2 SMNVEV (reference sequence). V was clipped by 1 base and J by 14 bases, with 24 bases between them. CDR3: CASSLLSRQRDIGALHF. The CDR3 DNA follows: TGTGCCAGCAGTTTATTATCCCGCCAAAGGGATATTGGGGCCCTCCACTTT.

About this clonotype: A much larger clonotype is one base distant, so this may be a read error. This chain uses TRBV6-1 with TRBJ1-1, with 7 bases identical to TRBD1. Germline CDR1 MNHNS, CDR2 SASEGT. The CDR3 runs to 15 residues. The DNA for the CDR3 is TGTGCCAGCAGCCCAAGGACAGGCGTGAACACTGAAGCTTCCTTT. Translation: CASSPRTGVNTEASF.

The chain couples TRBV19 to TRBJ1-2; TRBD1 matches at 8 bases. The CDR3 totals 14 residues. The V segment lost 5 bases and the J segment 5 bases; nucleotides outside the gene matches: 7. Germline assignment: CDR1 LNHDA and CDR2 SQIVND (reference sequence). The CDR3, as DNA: TGTGCCAGTAGTGCCGTGGACAGGGCGTATGGCTACACCTTC. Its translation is CASSAVDRAYGYTF.

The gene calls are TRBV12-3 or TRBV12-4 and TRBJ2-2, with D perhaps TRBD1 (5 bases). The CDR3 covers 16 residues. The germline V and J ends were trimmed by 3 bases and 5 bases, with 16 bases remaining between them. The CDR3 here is CASSLAGPAPTGELFF. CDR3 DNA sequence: TGTGCCAGCAGTTTGGCAGGGCCAGCACCGACCGGGGAGCTGTTTTTT.